The 3 T cell receptor beta chains below all came from one sample that was sequenced in a study of early T cells in non-severe SARS-CoV-2 infection. Each CDR3 protein gets one entry after TCRdb re-called the 5' RACE reads with MiXCR. Of about 98,000 distinct CDR3 sequences listed, approximately 10% are singletons. Material for sequencing was whole blood. The receptor set was obtained from an adult who was a healthcare worker with PCR-confirmed SARS-CoV-2 infection or an uninfected control (not recorded which).

In its sample, this clonotype was seen many times. This rearrangement joins TRBV6-6 to TRBJ2-7, with 10 bases aligning to TRBD1. Germline CDR1 MNHNY, CDR2 SVGAGI (reference sequence). V lost 6 bases to trimming and J lost 9 bases; unmatched junction nucleotides: 8. The CDR3 has 13 amino acids. In nucleotides, the CDR3 is TGTGCCAGCAGCTATTGGGACAGGGGATGGCAGTACTTC. Protein sequence: CASSYWDRGWQYF.

The V call is TRBV6-1, the J call TRBJ1-3; tentatively, D is TRBD1 (6 bases). The germline V and J ends were trimmed by 4 bases and 4 bases, with 8 bases remaining between them. Germline values: CDR1 MNHNS, CDR2 SASEGT. The CDR3 has 13 residues. The CDR3 sequence: CASSAGEGNTIYF. The DNA of the CDR3 is TGTGCCAGCAGTGCAGGGGAAGGAAACACCATATATTTT.

This clonotype has a handful of counts. The V and J genes are TRBV29-1 and TRBJ1-1; D call uncertain. The CDR3 consists of 13 residues. The V and J ends lost 5 bases and 1 base respectively, with 11 bases between them. Germline V lookup: CDR1 SQVTM, CDR2 ANQGSEA. The CDR3 loop reads CSVLRVQNTEAFF. In DNA, the CDR3 is TGCAGCGTTCTGAGGGTTCAGAACACTGAAGCTTTCTTT.